The 18 T cell receptor beta chains below were found in one sample sequenced in a study of blood T cell repertoires in COVID-19. Clones were read by immunoSEQ multiplex PCR, and TCRdb kept only the in-frame ones, dropping some. Found here are 300,000 or so clones, roughly nine tenths of them singletons; the top ten hold about 2.2%. The sample taken for sequencing was peripheral blood. The receptors stem from a woman in her twenties or thirties with COVID-19, enrolled during active disease.

The V gene is TRBV7-2, the J gene TRBJ2-7, with 7 positions matching TRBD2. The germline gives CDR1 SGHTA, CDR2 FQGNSA. The V segment lost 5 bases and the J segment 2 bases; nucleotides outside the gene matches: 9. The CDR3 consists of 15 residues. The CDR3 region is CASSLQGGLAYEQYF. CDR3 bases: TGTGCCAGCAGCCTCCAAGGAGGACTAGCCTACGAGCAGTACTTC. The variable domain in full, completed from reference TRBV7-2 and TRBJ2-7, reads GAGVSQSPSNKVTEKGKDVELRCDPISGHTALYWYRQSLGQGLEFLIYFQGNSAPDKSGLPSDRFSAERTGGSVSTLTIQRTQQEDSAVYLCASSLQGGLAYEQYFGPGTRLTVT.

This clone was detected once. The V gene is TRBV15, the J gene TRBJ1-5, with 9 bases aligning to TRBD1. The CDR3 totals 14 residues. V trimming: 2 bases; J trimming: 6 bases; junction bases outside the gene matches: 2. CDR1 is LNHNV, CDR2 YYDKDF, per germline (reference sequence). The CDR3 DNA sequence: TGTGCCACCAGCAGAACGACAGGGGGTCAGCCCCAGCATTTT. Amino acids: CATSRTTGGQPQHF.

The V call is TRBV28, the J call TRBJ2-7, with D maybe TRBD1 (5 bases). The germline gives CDR1 MDHEN, CDR2 SYDVKM. The V end was cut by 6 bases, the J end by 7 bases, with 13 bases between. The CDR3 covers 12 residues. CDR3 in amino acids: CASRPPGYEQYF. The DNA for the CDR3 is TGTGCCAGCAGGCCTCCAGGGTATGAGCAGTACTTC.

This chain connects TRBV2 to TRBJ2-3; 7 nucleotides align to TRBD1. The CDR3 has 15 amino acids. Trimming at V came to 6 bases and at J to 0 bases, leaving 6 bases not matched to a gene. Germline V gene lookup returns CDR1 SNHLY and CDR2 FYNNEI. CDR3 nucleotides: TGTGCCAGCAGGTACAGGGGACAAAGCACAGATACGCAGTATTTT. Its translation: CASRYRGQSTDTQYF.

Concerning this clone: The sample contains more than one DNA sequence encoding this CDR3. The chain carries TRBV10-3 and TRBJ2-7, with TRBD1 identical over 8 bases. This CDR3 is 15 amino acids long. The germline CDR1 and CDR2 sequences are ENHRY and SYGVKD. V lost 3 bases and J lost 0; bases outside the gene matches: 4. The CDR3 DNA reads as TGTGCCATCAGTGAAGGTCAGGGGGCCTCCTACGAGCAGTACTTC. Translating gives CAISEGQGASYEQYF.

This chain joins TRBV2 and TRBJ2-7, with 11 bases identical to TRBD1. Germline CDR1 SNHLY, CDR2 FYNNEI. The CDR3 is 16 amino acids. The trim removed 2 bases at V and 2 bases at J, leaving 5 bases unmatched. CDR3 region: CASSEPWTGGPYEQYF. CDR3 DNA: TGTGCCAGCAGTGAACCCTGGACAGGGGGCCCCTACGAGCAGTACTTC.

The chain combines TRBV3-1 (or the pseudogene TRBV3-2) with TRBJ2-7; 7 nucleotides align to TRBD1. Losses at the gene ends were 4 bases for V and 2 bases for J; bases not matched to a gene: 2. Germline V gives CDR1 LGHDT, CDR2 YNNKEL (reference sequence). The CDR3 loop spans 13 amino acids. CDR3 region: CASSPGTAYEQYF. CDR3 nucleotides: TGTGCCAGCAGCCCTGGGACAGCCTACGAGCAGTACTTC.

V is TRBV19 and J is TRBJ1-6; D is undetermined. The CDR3 extends over 14 amino acids. Germline lookup yields CDR1 LNHDA and CDR2 SQIVND (reference sequence). V was cut by 5 bases and J by 8 bases, with 13 bases left in between. This CDR3 reads CASSEVLRHSPLHF. CDR3 nucleotides: TGTGCCAGTAGTGAGGTCCTACGGCATTCACCCCTCCACTTT.

There are a few counts of this clone. The gene calls are TRBV21-1 and TRBJ1-1. TRBV21-1 is noted as a pseudogene. This CDR3 spans 17 amino acids. The CDR3, as DNA: TGTGCCAGCAGCAATGGGGTGGATGCGGGCATGAACACTGAAGCTTTCTTT. The encoded protein is CASSNGVDAGMNTEAFF.

This sequence joins TRBV5-4 and TRBJ2-3, with D hard to call. Germline V gene data show CDR1 as SGHNT and CDR2 as YYREEE (reference sequence). The CDR3 is 13 amino acids. Trimming left V 3 bases short and J 3 bases short, with 8 bases between. The CDR3 nucleotides are TGTGCCAGCAGCTCCTTCGGGACAGATACGCAGTATTTT. Translating gives CASSSFGTDTQYF.

The gene calls are TRBV7-2 and TRBJ1-1; 8 bases agree with TRBD1. Per germline, CDR1 SGHTA and CDR2 FQGNSA. The J segment lost 0 bases and the V segment lost 3 bases, leaving 3 bases of the junction unmatched. The CDR3 is made up of 15 amino acids. The CDR3 DNA sequence: TGTGCCAGCAGCTTTCAGGGGGCAATGAACACTGAAGCTTTCTTT. Protein product: CASSFQGAMNTEAFF.

This chain links TRBV5-4 with TRBJ1-2; no clear D. This CDR3 spans 12 amino acids. V gave up 0 bases and J gave up 8 bases, with 8 bases separating them. CDR1 and CDR2 (germline): SGHNT, YYREEE (reference sequence). DNA for the CDR3: TGTGCCAGCAGCTTGGGCATGGAGGGCTACACCTTC. Its protein is CASSLGMEGYTF.

This clone was counted only a few times. This chain links TRBV3-1 (or the pseudogene TRBV3-2) with TRBJ2-5; 10 nucleotides agree with TRBD2. The CDR3 contains 15 residues. CDR1 and CDR2 from the germline V gene are LGHDT and YNNKEL (reference sequence). Losses at the gene ends were 3 bases for V and 5 bases for J; bases not matched to a gene: 6. Here the CDR3 reads CASSHLLAGSETQYF. CDR3 coding DNA: TGTGCCAGCAGCCACTTACTAGCGGGGTCGGAGACCCAGTACTTC.

The V call is TRBV24-1, the J call TRBJ2-5; TRBD2 is a possible D gene (5 bases). Trimming shortened V by 2 bases and J by 3 bases, and 12 bases separated the two germline ends. Germline V gene sequence: CDR1 KGHDR, CDR2 SFDVKD. The CDR3 runs 15 residues. The CDR3 loop is CATSDSLRVEETQYF. Here the CDR3 DNA reads TGTGCCACCAGTGATTCTTTGCGGGTAGAAGAGACCCAGTACTTC.

This rearrangement joins TRBV5-5 to TRBJ1-1; D is uncertain. The CDR3 spans 16 residues. Germline CDR1 is SGHKS and CDR2 is YYEKEE (reference sequence). V was pared by 0 bases and J by 0 bases, with 12 bases between. The CDR3 DNA follows: TGTGCCAGCAGCTTGGTACCCAACAGTTTGAACACTGAAGCTTTCTTT. It specifies CASSLVPNSLNTEAFF.

The chain uses TRBV18 and TRBJ1-3, with D uncertain. This CDR3 spans 17 amino acids. V was clipped by 0 bases and J by 0 bases, with 12 bases between them. Germline V CDR1 and CDR2: KGHSH, LQKENI. This CDR3 reads CASSPPRLTSSGNTIYF. The CDR3 nucleotides read TGTGCCAGCTCACCACCGCGCCTTACCTCCTCTGGAAACACCATATATTTT.

This chain joins TRBV7-3 and TRBJ2-3; D not resolved. Germline CDR1 and CDR2: SGHTA and FQGTGA. Trimming removed 1 base at V and 0 bases at J, with 8 bases between. The CDR3 has 15 residues. This CDR3 is CASSLRGISTDTQYF. Written as DNA, the CDR3 is TGTGCCAGCAGCTTAAGAGGCATCAGCACAGATACGCAGTATTTT. The full variable domain, in which reference TRBV7-3 and TRBJ2-3 provide the parts outside the CDR3, is GAGVSQTPSNKVTEKGKYVELRCDPISGHTALYWYRQSLGQGPEFLIYFQGTGAADDSGLPNDRFFAVRPEGSVSTLKIQRTERGDSAVYLCASSLRGISTDTQYFGPGTRLTVL.

The chain couples TRBV27 to TRBJ1-6, with no clear D. Trimming took 3 bases from V and 7 from J, leaving 7 bases between them. Germline V CDR1 and CDR2: MNHEY, SMNVEV (reference sequence). The CDR3 is made up of 13 amino acids. The CDR3 loop is CASSFNRNSPLHF. The DNA of the CDR3 is TGTGCCAGCAGTTTCAATCGGAATTCACCCCTCCACTTT.